This TCR beta chain was recovered during a study of prognosis after radiotherapy for stage I lung cancer. On the study more broadly: Deemed medically inoperable were all patients with non-small cell lung cancer. The 13 male and roughly 6 female patients were aged roughly 50 to 90, median roughly 70 years. SBRT spanned 3 to 5 fractions, reaching a biologically effective dose of at least 100 Gy.

This CDR3 has 15 amino acids. Germline CDR1 reads SNHLY; CDR2 reads FYNNEI. After removal of 4 bases from V and 7 bases from J, the junction contained 11 bases not matched to a gene. Overall study findings and caveats: It is unknown whether the expanded TCR clones recognize the tumor.

The study amplified the TCR beta CDR3 region from genomic DNA. This amplification was carried out by two rounds of multiplex PCR. With primers specific to each TRBV and TRBJ gene, the first-round PCR was performed. MiXCR, applied by TCRdb to the multiplex PCR reads, yields one record per CDR3 protein. The sample includes approximately 11,000 distinct CDR3 sequences, about 54% seen only once; the top ten take approximately 6.5%. Worth noting for this clonotype: Its antigen is as yet unknown.

The starting material was PBMCs, obtained before or after stereotactic body radiation therapy (not recorded which). The sequence derives from a donor aged 50 or older with non-small cell lung cancer. The rearrangement links TRBV2 to TRBJ2-3, with 7 bases fitting TRBD1. This CDR3 is CASSVRTGGTYTQYF. The DNA for the CDR3 is TGTGCCAGCAGTGTGAGGACAGGAGGTACATATACGCAGTATTTT.